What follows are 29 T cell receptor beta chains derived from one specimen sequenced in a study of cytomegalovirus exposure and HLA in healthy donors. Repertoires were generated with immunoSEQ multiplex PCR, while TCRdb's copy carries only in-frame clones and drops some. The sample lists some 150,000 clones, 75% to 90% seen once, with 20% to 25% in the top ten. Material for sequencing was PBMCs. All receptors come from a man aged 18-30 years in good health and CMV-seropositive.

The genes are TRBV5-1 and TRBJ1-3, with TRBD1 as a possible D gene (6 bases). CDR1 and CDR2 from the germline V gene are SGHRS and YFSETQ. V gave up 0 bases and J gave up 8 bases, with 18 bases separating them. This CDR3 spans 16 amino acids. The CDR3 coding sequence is TGCGCCAGCAGCTTGGAAACCGGGACCTCAGGGGACACCATATATTTT. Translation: CASSLETGTSGDTIYF. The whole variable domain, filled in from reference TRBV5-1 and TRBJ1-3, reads KAGVTQTPRYLIKTRGQQVTLSCSPISGHRSVSWYQQTPGQGLQFLFEYFSETQRNKGNFPGRFSGRQFSNSRSEMNVSTLELGDSALYLCASSLETGTSGDTIYFGEGSWLTVV.

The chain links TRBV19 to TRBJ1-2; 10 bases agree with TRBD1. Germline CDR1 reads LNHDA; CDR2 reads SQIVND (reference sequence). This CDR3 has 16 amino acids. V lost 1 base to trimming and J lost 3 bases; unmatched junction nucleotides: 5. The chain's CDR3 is CASSIVPGQGHYGYTF. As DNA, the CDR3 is TGTGCCAGTAGTATAGTGCCGGGACAGGGGCACTATGGCTACACCTTC.

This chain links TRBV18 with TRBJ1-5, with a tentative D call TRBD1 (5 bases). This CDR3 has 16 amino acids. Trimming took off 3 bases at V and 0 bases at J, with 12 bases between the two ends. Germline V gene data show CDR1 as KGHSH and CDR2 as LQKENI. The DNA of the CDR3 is TGTGCCAGCTCACCTTCCGGCGGACATAGCAATCAGCCCCAGCATTTT. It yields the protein CASSPSGGHSNQPQHF.

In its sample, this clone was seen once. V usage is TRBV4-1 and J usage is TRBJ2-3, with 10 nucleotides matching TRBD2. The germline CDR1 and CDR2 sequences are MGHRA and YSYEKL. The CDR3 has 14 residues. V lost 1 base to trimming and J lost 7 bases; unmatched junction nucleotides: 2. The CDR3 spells CASSQASGRNTQYF. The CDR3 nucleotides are TGCGCCAGCAGCCAAGCTAGCGGGAGAAATACGCAGTATTTT.

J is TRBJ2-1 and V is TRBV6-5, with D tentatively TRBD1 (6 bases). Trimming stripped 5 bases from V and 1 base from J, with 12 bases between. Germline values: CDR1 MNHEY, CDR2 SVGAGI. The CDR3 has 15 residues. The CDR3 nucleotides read TGTGCCAGCAGTCCCCATCAGGGGTCCTACAATGAGCAGTTCTTC. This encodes CASSPHQGSYNEQFF.

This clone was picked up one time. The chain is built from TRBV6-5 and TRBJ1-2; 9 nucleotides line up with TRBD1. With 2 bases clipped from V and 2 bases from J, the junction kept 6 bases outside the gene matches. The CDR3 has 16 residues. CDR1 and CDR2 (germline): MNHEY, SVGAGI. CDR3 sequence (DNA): TGTGCCAGCAGTTACCGGACAGGGGCGATAAACTATGGCTACACCTTC. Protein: CASSYRTGAINYGYTF.

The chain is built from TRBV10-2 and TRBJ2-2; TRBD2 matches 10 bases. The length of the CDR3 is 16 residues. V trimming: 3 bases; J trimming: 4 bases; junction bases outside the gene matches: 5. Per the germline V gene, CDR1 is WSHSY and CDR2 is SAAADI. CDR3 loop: CASSDPGTSVTGELFF. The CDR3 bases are TGCGCCAGCAGTGATCCCGGGACTAGCGTCACCGGGGAGCTGTTTTTT.

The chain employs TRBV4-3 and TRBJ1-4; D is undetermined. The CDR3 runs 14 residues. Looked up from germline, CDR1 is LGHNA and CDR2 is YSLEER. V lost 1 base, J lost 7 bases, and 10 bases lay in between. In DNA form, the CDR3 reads TGCGCCAGCAGCCAAGGCCGGGATGTTGAAAAACTGTTTTTT. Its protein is CASSQGRDVEKLFF.

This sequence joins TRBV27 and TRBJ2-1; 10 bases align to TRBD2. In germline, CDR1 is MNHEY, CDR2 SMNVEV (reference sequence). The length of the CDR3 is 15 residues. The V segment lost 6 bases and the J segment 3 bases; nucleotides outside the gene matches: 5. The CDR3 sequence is CASSLSGGVYNEQFF. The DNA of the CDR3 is TGTGCCAGCAGCCTAAGCGGGGGGGTCTACAATGAGCAGTTCTTC.

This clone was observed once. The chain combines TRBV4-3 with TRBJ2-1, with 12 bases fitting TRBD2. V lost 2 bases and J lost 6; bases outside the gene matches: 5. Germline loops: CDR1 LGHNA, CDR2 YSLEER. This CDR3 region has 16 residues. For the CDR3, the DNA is TGCGCCAGCAGCCAAATCCGACTAGCGGGAGCCAATGAGCAGTTCTTC. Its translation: CASSQIRLAGANEQFF.

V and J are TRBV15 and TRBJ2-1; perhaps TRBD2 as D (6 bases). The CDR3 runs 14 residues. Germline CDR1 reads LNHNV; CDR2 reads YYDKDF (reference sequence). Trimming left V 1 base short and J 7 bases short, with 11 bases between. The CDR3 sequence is CATSRAGEGNEQFF. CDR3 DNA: TGTGCCACCAGCAGAGCGGGAGAGGGGAATGAGCAGTTCTTC.

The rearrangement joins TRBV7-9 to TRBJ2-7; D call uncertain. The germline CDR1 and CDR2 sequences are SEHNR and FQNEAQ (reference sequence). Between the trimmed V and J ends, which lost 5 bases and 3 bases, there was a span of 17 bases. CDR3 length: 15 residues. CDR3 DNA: TGTGCCAGCAGCCGGCCAACCCGCGAGGTCTACGAGCAGTACTTC. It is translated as CASSRPTREVYEQYF.

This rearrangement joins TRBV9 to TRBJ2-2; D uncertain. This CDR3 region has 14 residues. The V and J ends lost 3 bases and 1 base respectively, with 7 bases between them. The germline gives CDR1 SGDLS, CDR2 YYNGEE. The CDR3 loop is CASSGTGNTGELFF. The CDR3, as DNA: TGTGCCAGCAGCGGAACTGGGAACACCGGGGAGCTGTTTTTT.

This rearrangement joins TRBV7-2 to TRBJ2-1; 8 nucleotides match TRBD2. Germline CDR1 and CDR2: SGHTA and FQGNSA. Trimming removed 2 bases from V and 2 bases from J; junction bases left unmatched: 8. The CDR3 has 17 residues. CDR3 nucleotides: TGTGCCAGCAGCTTACGGGTCGGGGGGGCCCCCTACAATGAGCAGTTCTTC. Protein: CASSLRVGGAPYNEQFF.

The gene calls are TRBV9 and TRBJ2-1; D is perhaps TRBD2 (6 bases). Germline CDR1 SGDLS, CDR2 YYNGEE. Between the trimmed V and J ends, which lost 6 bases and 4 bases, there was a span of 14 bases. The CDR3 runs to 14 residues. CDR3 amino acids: CASTPRAGYNEQFF. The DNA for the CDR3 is TGTGCCAGCACCCCGAGGGCGGGGTACAATGAGCAGTTCTTC. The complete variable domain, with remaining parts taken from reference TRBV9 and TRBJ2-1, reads DSGVTQTPKHLITATGQRVTLRCSPRSGDLSVYWYQQSLDQGLQFLIQYYNGEERAKGNILERFSAQQFPDLHSELNLSSLELGDSALYFCASTPRAGYNEQFFGPGTRLTVL.

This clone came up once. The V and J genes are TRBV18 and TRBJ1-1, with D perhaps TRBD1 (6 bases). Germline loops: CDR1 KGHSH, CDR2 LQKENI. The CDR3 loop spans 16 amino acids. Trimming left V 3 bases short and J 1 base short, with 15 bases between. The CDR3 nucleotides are TGTGCCAGCTCACCGCGGGGGACAAGATCGAACACTGAAGCTTTCTTT. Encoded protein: CASSPRGTRSNTEAFF. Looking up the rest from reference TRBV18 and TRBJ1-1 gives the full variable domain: NAGVMQNPRHLVRRRGQEARLRCSPMKGHSHVYWYRQLPEEGLKFMVYLQKENIIDESGMPKERFSAEFPKEGPSILRIQQVVRGDSAAYFCASSPRGTRSNTEAFFGQGTRLTVV.

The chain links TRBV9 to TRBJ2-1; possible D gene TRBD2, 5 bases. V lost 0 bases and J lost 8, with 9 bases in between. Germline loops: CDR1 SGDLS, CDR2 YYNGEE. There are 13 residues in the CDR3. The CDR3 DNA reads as TGTGCCAGCAGCGTAGTTGAGGGCTATGAGCAGTTCTTC. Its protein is CASSVVEGYEQFF.

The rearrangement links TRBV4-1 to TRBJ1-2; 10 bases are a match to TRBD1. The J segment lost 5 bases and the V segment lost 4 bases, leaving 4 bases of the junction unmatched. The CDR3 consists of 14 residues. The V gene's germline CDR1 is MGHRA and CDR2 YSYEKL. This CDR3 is CASSRDRGNYGYTF. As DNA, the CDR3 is TGCGCCAGCAGCCGGGACAGGGGAAATTATGGCTACACCTTC.

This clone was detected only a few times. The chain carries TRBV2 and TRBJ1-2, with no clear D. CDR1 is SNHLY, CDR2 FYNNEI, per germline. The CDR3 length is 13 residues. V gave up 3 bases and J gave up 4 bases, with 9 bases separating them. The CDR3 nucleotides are TGTGCCAGCAGTGACAGCAGCGGCTATGGCTACACCTTC. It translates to CASSDSSGYGYTF. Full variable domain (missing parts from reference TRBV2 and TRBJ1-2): EPEVTQTPSHQVTQMGQEVILRCVPISNHLYFYWYRQILGQKVEFLVSFYNNEISEKSEIFDDQFSVERPDGSNFTLKIRSTKLEDSAMYFCASSDSSGYGYTFGSGTRLTVV.

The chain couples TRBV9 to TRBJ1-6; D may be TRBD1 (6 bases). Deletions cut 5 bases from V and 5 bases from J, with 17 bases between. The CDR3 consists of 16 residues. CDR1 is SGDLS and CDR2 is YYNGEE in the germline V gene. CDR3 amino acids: CASSRSGAGNNSPLHF. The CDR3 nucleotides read TGTGCCAGCAGTCGTTCAGGGGCTGGCAATAATTCACCCCTCCACTTT.

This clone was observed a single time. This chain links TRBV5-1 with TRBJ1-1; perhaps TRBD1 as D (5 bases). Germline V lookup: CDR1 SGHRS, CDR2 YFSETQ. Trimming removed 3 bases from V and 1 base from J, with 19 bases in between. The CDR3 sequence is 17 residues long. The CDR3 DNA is TGCGCCAGCAGCTGGGAGGGGTGCCCCCAGGAGAACACTGAAGCTTTCTTT. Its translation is CASSWEGCPQENTEAFF.

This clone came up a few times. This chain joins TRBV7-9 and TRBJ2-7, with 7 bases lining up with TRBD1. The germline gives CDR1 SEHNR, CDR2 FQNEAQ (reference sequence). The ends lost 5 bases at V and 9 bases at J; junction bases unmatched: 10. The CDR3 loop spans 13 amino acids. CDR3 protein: CASSAGTARWQYF. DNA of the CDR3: TGTGCCAGCAGCGCTGGGACAGCGAGATGGCAGTACTTC.

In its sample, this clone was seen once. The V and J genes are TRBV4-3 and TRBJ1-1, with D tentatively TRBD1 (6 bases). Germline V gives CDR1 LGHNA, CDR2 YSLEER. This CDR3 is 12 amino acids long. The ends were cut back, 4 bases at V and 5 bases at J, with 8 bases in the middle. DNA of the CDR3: TGCGCCAGCAGCCGTACAGGGACTGAAGCTTTCTTT. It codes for CASSRTGTEAFF.

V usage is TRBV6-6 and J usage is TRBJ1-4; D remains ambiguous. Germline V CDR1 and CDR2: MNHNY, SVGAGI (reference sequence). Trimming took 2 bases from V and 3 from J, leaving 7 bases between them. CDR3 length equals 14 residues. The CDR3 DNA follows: TGTGCCAGCAGTTACGCACAGCCTAATGAAAAACTGTTTTTT. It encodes CASSYAQPNEKLFF.

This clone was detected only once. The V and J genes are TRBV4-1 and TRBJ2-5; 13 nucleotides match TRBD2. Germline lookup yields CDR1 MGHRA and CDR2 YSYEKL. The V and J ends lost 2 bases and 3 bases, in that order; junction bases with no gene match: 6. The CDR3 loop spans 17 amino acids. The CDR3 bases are TGCGCCAGCAGCCAACTCCGGGGACTAGCGGGGAAAGAGACCCAGTACTTC. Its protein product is CASSQLRGLAGKETQYF.

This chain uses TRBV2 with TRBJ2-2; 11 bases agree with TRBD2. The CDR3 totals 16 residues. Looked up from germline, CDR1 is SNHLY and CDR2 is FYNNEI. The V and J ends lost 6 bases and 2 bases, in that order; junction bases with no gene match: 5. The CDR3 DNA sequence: TGTGCCAGCAGCCGACTAGCGGGATTAAACACCGGGGAGCTGTTTTTT. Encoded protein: CASSRLAGLNTGELFF.

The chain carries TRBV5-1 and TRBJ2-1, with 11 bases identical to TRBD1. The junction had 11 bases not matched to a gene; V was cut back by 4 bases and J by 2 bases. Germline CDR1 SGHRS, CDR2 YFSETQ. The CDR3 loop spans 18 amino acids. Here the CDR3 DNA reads TGCGCCAGCAGCGGGACTCCACGGACAGGGGGCACCTACAATGAGCAGTTCTTC. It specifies CASSGTPRTGGTYNEQFF.

DNA for the CDR3: TGCGCCAGCCCTCTCGGGTTGGGACTTAACACAGATACGCAGTATTTT. It specifies CASPLGLGLNTDTQYF. The rearrangement uses TRBV5-1 and TRBJ2-3; D possibly corresponds to TRBD2 (6 bases). The CDR3 has 16 amino acids. V lost 7 bases and J 2 bases, leaving 20 bases between the germline ends. The germline gives CDR1 SGHRS, CDR2 YFSETQ.

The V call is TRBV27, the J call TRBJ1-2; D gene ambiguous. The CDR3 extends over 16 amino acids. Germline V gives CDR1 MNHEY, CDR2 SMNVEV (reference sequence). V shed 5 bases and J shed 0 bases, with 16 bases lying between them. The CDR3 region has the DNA TGTGCCAGCAGTAGAGGAGTAGGCGGATCTAACTATGGCTACACCTTC. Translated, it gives CASSRGVGGSNYGYTF.